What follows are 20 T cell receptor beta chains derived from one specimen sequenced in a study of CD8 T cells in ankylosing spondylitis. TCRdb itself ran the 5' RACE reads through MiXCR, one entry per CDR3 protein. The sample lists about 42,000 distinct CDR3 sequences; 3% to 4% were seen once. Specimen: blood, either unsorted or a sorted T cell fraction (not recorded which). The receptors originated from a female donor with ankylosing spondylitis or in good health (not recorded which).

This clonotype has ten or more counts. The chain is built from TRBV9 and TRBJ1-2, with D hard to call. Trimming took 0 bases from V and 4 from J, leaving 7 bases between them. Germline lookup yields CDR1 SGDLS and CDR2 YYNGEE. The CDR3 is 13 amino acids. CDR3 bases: TGTGCCAGCAGCGTAGTGACGGGCTATGGCTACACCTTC. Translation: CASSVVTGYGYTF.

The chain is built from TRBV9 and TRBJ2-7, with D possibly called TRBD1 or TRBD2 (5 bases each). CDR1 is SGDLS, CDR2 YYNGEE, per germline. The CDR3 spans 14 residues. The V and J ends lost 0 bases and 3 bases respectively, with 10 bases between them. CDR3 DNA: TGTGCCAGCAGCGTAGCCCCGGGGCTCTACGAGCAGTACTTC. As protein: CASSVAPGLYEQYF.

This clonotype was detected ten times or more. DNA for the CDR3: TGTGCCAGCAGCCTTAGGGGGGCAGGGGGGGCAGATACGCAGTATTTT. Translating gives CASSLRGAGGADTQYF. The V gene is TRBV9, the J gene TRBJ2-3, with D perhaps given as TRBD1 or TRBD2 (7 bases each). Germline values: CDR1 SGDLS, CDR2 YYNGEE. This CDR3 has 16 residues. The V end lost 4 bases, the J end lost 4 bases, and 19 bases lay between the germline ends.

For the CDR3, the DNA is TGTGCCAGCAGCCCCCCCGGTGGGAGTAGCGGCACAGATACGCAGTATTTT. The encoded protein is CASSPPGGSSGTDTQYF. This chain links TRBV9 with TRBJ2-3; weak D call: TRBD2 (5 bases). This CDR3 contains 17 residues. From germline, CDR1 is SGDLS and CDR2 YYNGEE. V shed 4 bases and J shed 1 base, with 19 bases lying between them.

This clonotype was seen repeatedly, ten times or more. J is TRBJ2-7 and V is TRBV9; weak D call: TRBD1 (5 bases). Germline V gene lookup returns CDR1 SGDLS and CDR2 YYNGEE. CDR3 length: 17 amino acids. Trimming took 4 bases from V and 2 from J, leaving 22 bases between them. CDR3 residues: CASSSEVGVGVPYEQYF. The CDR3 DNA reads TGTGCCAGCAGCTCAGAGGTAGGGGTAGGGGTTCCCTACGAGCAGTACTTC.

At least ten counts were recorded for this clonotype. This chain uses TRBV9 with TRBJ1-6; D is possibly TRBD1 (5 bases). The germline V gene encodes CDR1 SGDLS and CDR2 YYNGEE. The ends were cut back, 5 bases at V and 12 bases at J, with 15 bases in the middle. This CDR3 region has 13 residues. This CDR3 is CASSRSVGGPLHF. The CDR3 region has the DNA TGTGCCAGCAGTCGGTCGGTTGGGGGACCCCTCCACTTT. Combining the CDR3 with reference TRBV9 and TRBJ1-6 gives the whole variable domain DSGVTQTPKHLITATGQRVTLRCSPRSGDLSVYWYQQSLDQGLQFLIQYYNGEERAKGNILERFSAQQFPDLHSELNLSSLELGDSALYFCASSRSVGGPLHFGNGTRLTVT.

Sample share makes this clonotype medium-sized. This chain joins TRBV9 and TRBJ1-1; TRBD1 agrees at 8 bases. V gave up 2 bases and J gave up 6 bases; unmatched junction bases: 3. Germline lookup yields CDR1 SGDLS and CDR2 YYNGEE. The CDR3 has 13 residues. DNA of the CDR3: TGTGCCAGCAGCGTGCAGGGGGCTGCTGAAGCTTTCTTT. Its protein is CASSVQGAAEAFF.

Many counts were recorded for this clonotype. DNA of the CDR3: TGTGCCAGCAGCGTAGTCCAGGGCACTGAAGCTTTCTTT. Its translation is CASSVVQGTEAFF. The chain joins TRBV9 to TRBJ1-1; D perhaps matches TRBD1 (5 bases). This CDR3 is built from 13 residues. The germline CDR1 and CDR2 sequences are SGDLS and YYNGEE. Trimming took off 0 bases at V and 4 bases at J, with 7 bases between the two ends.

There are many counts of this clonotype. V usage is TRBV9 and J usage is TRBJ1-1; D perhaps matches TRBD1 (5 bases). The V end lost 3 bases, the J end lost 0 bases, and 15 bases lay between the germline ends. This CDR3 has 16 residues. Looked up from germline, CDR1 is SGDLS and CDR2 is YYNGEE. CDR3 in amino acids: CASSAETETMNTEAFF. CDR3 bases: TGTGCCAGCAGCGCGGAGACAGAGACTATGAACACTGAAGCTTTCTTT.

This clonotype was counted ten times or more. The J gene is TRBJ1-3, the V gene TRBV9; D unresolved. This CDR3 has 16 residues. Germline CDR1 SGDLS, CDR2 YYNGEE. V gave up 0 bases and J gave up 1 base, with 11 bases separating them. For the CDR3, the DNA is TGTGCCAGCAGCGTAGTGTCAAGCGCATCTGGAAACACCATATATTTT. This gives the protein CASSVVSSASGNTIYF.

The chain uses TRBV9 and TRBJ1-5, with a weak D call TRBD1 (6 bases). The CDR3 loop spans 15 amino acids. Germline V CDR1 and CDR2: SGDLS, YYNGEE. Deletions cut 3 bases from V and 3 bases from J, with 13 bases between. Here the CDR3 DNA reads TGTGCCAGCAGCGCCTTGGCAGGGGACAATCAGCCCCAGCATTTT. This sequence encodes CASSALAGDNQPQHF.

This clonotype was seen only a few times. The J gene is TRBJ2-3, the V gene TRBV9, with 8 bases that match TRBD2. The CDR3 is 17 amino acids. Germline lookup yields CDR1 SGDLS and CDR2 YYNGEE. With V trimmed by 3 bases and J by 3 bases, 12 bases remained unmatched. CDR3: CASSGDPRGGRTDTQYF. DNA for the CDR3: TGTGCCAGCAGCGGGGACCCCCGGGGGGGCCGGACAGATACGCAGTATTTT. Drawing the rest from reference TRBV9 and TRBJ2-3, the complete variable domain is DSGVTQTPKHLITATGQRVTLRCSPRSGDLSVYWYQQSLDQGLQFLIQYYNGEERAKGNILERFSAQQFPDLHSELNLSSLELGDSALYFCASSGDPRGGRTDTQYFGPGTRLTVL.

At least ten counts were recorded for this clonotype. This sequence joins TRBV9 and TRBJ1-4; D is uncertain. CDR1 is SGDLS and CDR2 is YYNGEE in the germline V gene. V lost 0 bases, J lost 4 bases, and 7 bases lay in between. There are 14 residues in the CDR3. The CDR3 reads CASSVAQSNEKLFF. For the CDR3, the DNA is TGTGCCAGCAGCGTAGCCCAGAGTAATGAAAAACTGTTTTTT.

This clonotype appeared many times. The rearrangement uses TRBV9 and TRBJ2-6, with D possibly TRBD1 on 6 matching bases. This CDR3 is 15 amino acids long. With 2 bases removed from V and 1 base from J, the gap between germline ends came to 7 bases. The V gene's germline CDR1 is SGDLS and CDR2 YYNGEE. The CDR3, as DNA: TGTGCCAGCAGCGTCAGGGGATCTGGGGCCAACGTCCTGACTTTC. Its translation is CASSVRGSGANVLTF.

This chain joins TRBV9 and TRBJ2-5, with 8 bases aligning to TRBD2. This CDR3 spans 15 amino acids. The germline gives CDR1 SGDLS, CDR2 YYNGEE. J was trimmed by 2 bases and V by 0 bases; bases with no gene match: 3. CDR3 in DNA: TGTGCCAGCAGCGTAGTAATAGCGGGGCAAGAGACCCAGTACTTC. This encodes CASSVVIAGQETQYF. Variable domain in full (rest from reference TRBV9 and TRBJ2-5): DSGVTQTPKHLITATGQRVTLRCSPRSGDLSVYWYQQSLDQGLQFLIQYYNGEERAKGNILERFSAQQFPDLHSELNLSSLELGDSALYFCASSVVIAGQETQYFGPGTRLLVL.

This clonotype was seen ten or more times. CDR3 region: CASSPDPTGIYNEQFF. For the CDR3, the DNA is TGTGCCAGCAGCCCCGATCCGACGGGGATCTACAATGAGCAGTTCTTC. This chain uses TRBV9 with TRBJ2-1; possible D gene TRBD2, 5 bases. The CDR3 has 16 residues. Germline V gives CDR1 SGDLS, CDR2 YYNGEE. V was clipped by 4 bases and J by 3 bases, with 17 bases between them.

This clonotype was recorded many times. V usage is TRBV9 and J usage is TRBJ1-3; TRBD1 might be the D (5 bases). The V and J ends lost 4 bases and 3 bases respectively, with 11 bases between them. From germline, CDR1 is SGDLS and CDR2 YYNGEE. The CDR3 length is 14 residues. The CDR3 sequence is CASSTGKLGNTIYF. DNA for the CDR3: TGTGCCAGCAGCACAGGAAAACTTGGAAACACCATATATTTT.

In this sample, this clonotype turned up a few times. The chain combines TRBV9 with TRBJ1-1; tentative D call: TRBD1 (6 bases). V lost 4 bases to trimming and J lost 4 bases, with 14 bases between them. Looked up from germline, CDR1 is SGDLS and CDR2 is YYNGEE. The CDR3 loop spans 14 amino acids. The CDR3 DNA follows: TGTGCCAGCAGCCCCCGACAGGACGCCACTGAAGCTTTCTTT. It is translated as CASSPRQDATEAFF.

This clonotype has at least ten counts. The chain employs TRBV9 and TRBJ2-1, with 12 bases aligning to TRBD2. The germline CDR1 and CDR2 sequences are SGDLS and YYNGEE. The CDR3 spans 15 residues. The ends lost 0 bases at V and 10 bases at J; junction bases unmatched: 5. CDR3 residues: CASSVGLAGGWEQFF. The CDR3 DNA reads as TGTGCCAGCAGCGTAGGCCTAGCGGGGGGGTGGGAGCAGTTCTTC.

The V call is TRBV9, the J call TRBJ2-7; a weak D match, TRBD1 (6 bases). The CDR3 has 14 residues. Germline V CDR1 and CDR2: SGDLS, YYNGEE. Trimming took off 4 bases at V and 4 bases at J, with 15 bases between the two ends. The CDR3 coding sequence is TGTGCCAGCAGCATGAGTACAGGGAAGTACGAGCAGTACTTC. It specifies CASSMSTGKYEQYF.